A single sample is the source of the 7 T cell receptor beta chains below, sequenced in a study of technical replicates of blood from a few donors. Using immunoSEQ multiplex PCR, the repertoire was profiled, and TCRdb retains in-frame clones only, with some absent. The table has nearly 80,000 clones, 80% to 95% seen once. Material for sequencing was T cells isolated from PBMCs. These receptors came from a human donor in good health.

The chain uses TRBV7-2 and TRBJ2-2; no firm D call. This CDR3 comprises 15 residues. The V gene lost 5 bases and the J gene lost 1 base, with 11 bases spanning the gap. Germline V gene data show CDR1 as SGHTA and CDR2 as FQGNSA. CDR3 DNA: TGTGCCAGCAGCCCCGAGACTGGGAACACCGGGGAGCTGTTTTTT. This codes for CASSPETGNTGELFF.

The V call is TRBV5-4, the J call TRBJ2-1; D remains ambiguous. Germline CDR1 is SGHNT and CDR2 is YYREEE (reference sequence). The V gene lost 1 base and the J gene lost 6 bases, with 8 bases spanning the gap. The CDR3 covers 13 residues. This CDR3 is CASSLTVLNEQFF. CDR3 sequence (DNA): TGTGCCAGCAGCTTGACAGTACTCAATGAGCAGTTCTTC.

The count of this clone is one. This chain uses TRBV27 with TRBJ2-3, with a tentative D call TRBD2 (6 bases). CDR3 length equals 13 residues. Germline values: CDR1 MNHEY, CDR2 SMNVEV (reference sequence). Trimming took 1 base from V and 6 from J, leaving 8 bases between them. CDR3 region: CASSLWAGDTQYF. CDR3 in DNA: TGTGCCAGCAGTTTATGGGCGGGGGATACGCAGTATTTT.

This rearrangement joins TRBV5-4 to TRBJ1-2, with TRBD1 matching over 8 bases. Unmatched junction bases numbered 18, after V lost 1 base and J lost 4 bases. This CDR3 is built from 19 residues. Per germline, CDR1 SGHNT and CDR2 YYREEE (reference sequence). The CDR3 sequence: CASSLTGQATAIFRYGYTF. CDR3 nucleotide sequence: TGTGCCAGCAGCTTGACGGGACAGGCCACTGCAATTTTCCGCTATGGCTACACCTTC.

The chain combines TRBV28 with TRBJ1-2; D may be TRBD1 (6 bases). Trimming removed 1 base from V and 0 bases from J, with 12 bases in between. The CDR3 sequence is 16 residues long. Per the germline V gene, CDR1 is MDHEN and CDR2 is SYDVKM. The CDR3 reads CASSLLGQSPNYGYTF. The DNA for the CDR3 is TGTGCCAGCAGTTTATTAGGACAGTCCCCTAACTATGGCTACACCTTC.

This chain connects TRBV9 to TRBJ2-7; unclear D gene. V was pared by 0 bases and J by 0 bases, with 7 bases between. The CDR3 runs 14 residues. The germline V gene has CDR1 SGDLS and CDR2 YYNGEE. CDR3 coding DNA: TGTGCCAGCAGCGTAGGACGGAGCTCCTACGAGCAGTACTTC. Translation gives CASSVGRSSYEQYF.

CDR3 protein: CASSRTGRLNTEAFF. The CDR3 coding sequence is TGTGCCAGTTCGAGGACAGGGCGATTGAACACTGAAGCTTTCTTT. This chain links TRBV19 with TRBJ1-1; TRBD1 matches 8 bases. The CDR3 contains 15 residues. The V gene end was trimmed by 8 bases and the J gene end by 0 bases; junction bases not matched to a gene: 8. Germline CDR1 LNHDA, CDR2 SQIVND (reference sequence).